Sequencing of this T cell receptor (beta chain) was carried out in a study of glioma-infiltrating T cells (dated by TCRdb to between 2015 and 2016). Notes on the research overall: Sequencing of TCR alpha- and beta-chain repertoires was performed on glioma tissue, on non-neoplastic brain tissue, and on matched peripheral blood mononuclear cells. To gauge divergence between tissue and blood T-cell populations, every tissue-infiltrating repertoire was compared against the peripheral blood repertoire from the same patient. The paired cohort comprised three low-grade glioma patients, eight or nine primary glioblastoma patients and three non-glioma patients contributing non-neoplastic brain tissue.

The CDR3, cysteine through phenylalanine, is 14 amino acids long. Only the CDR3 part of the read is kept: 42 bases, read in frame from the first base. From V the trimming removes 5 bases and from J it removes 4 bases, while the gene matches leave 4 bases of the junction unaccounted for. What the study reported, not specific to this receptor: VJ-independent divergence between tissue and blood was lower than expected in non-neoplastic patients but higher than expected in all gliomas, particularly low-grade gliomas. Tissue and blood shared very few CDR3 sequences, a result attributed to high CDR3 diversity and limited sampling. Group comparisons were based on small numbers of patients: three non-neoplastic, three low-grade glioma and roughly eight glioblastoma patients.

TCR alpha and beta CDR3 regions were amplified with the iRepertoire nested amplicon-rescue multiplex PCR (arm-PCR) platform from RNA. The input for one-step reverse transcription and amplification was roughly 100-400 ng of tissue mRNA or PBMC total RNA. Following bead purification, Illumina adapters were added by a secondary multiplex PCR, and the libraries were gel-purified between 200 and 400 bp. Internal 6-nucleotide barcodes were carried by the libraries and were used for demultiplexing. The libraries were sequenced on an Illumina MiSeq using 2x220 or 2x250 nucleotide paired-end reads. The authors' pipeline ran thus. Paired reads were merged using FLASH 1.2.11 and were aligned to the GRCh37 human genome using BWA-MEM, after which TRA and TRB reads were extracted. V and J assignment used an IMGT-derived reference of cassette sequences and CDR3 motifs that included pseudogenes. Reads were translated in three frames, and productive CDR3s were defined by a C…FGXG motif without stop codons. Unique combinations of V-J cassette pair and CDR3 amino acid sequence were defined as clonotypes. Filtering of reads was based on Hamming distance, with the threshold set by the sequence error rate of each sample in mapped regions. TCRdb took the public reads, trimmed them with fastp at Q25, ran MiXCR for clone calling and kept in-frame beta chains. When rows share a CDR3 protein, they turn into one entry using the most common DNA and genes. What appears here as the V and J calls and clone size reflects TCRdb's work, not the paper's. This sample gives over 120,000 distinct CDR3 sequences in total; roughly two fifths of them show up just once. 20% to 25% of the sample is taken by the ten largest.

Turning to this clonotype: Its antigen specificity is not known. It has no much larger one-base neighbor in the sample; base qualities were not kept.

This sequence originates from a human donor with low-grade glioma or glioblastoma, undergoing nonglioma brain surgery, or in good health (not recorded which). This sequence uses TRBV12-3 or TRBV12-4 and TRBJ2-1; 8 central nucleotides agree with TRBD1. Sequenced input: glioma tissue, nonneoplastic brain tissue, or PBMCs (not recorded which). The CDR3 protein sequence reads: CASSLTGGYNEQFF. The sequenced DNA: TGTGCCAGCAGTCTCACAGGGGGGTACAATGAGCAGTTCTTC.